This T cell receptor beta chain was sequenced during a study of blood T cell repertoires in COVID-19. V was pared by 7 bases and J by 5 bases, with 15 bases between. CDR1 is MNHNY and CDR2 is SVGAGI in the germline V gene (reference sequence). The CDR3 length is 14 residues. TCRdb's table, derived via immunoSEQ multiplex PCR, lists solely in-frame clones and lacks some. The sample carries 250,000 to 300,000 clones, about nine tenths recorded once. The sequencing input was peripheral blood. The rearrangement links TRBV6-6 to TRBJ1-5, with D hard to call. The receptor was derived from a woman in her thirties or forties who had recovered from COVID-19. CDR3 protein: CASTTLDGDQPQHF. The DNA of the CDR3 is TGTGCCAGCACCACCTTAGACGGGGATCAGCCCCAGCATTTT.